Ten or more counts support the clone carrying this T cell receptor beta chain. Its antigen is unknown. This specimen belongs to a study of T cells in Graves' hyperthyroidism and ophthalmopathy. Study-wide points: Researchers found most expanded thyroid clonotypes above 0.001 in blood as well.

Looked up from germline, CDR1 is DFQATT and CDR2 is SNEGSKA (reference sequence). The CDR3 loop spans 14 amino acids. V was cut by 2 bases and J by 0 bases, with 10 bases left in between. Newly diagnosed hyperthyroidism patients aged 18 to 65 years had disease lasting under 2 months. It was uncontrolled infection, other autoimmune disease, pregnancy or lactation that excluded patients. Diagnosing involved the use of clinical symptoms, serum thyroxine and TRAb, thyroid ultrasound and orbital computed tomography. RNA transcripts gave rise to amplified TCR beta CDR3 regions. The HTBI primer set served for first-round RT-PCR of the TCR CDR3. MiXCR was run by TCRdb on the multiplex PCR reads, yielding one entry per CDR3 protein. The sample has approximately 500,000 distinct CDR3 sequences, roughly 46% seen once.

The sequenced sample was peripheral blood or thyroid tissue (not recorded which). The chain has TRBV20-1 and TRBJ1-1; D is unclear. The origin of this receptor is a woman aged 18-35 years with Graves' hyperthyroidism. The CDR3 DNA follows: TGCAGTGCTAGAACAGAGAACATGAACACTGAAGCTTTCTTT. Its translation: CSARTENMNTEAFF.